The 25 T cell receptor beta chains below were found in one sample sequenced in a study of identical twins (dated by TCRdb to 2016 to 2017). Receptors were amplified or captured by 5' RACE. TCRdb names Illumina HiSeq 2000 as the instrument used. TCRdb cleaned the public reads at Q25 with fastp, built clones with MiXCR and kept in-frame beta chains. All rows with the same CDR3 protein become a single entry with the most common DNA and genes. The sample yields around 1.7 million distinct CDR3 sequences; around 33% were counted once. 0.25% to 0.3% of the sample goes to the ten largest clones. The sample was cord blood. The receptors come from a newborn girl in good health.

The V and J genes are TRBV4-1 and TRBJ2-1; D gene unclear. The length of the CDR3 is 11 residues. Germline V gives CDR1 MGHRA, CDR2 YSYEKL. V was pared by 0 bases and J by 11 bases, with 5 bases between. This CDR3 reads CASSQDRKQFF. The DNA for the CDR3 is TGCGCCAGCAGCCAAGATAGAAAGCAGTTCTTC.

This chain uses TRBV7-2 with TRBJ2-1; D unresolved. Trimming removed 1 base from V and 8 bases from J, with 15 bases in between. This CDR3 spans 15 amino acids. Germline lookup yields CDR1 SGHTA and CDR2 FQGNSA. The CDR3 loop reads CASSLESGRIYEQFF. For the CDR3, the DNA is TGTGCCAGCAGCTTAGAGTCCGGGCGTATCTATGAGCAGTTCTTC.

This sequence joins TRBV20-1 and TRBJ2-3; 13 bases agree with TRBD2. The CDR3 has 15 residues. The V and J ends lost 6 bases and 1 base, in that order; junction bases with no gene match: 4. The germline CDR1 and CDR2 sequences are DFQATT and SNEGSKA (reference sequence). The CDR3 sequence is CSASGTSGGTDTQYF. The CDR3 DNA reads as TGCAGTGCCTCCGGGACTAGCGGGGGCACAGATACGCAGTATTTT.

The gene calls are TRBV6-2 or TRBV6-3 and TRBJ2-1; 11 nucleotides align to TRBD2. From germline, CDR1 is MNHEY and CDR2 SVGEGT. The CDR3 totals 16 residues. V gave up 0 bases and J gave up 8 bases; unmatched junction bases: 6. CDR3 protein: CASSYSSLAGGYEQFF. CDR3 DNA sequence: TGTGCCAGCAGTTACTCGAGTCTAGCGGGAGGCTATGAGCAGTTCTTC.

Many counts were recorded for this clonotype. The CDR3 nucleotides are TGTGCCAGCAGTTTAACAGGGGAGACCTACGAGCAGTACTTC. This translates into CASSLTGETYEQYF. The gene calls are TRBV28 and TRBJ2-7; TRBD1 aligns across 7 bases. Germline V gene data show CDR1 as MDHEN and CDR2 as SYDVKM. This CDR3 region has 14 residues. The trim removed 2 bases at V and 2 bases at J, leaving 3 bases unmatched. The whole variable domain, filled in from reference TRBV28 and TRBJ2-7, reads DVKVTQSSRYLVKRTGEKVFLECVQDMDHENMFWYRQDPGLGLRLIYFSYDVKMKEKGDIPEGYSVSREKKERFSLILESASTNQTSMYLCASSLTGETYEQYFGPGTRLTVT.

This chain uses TRBV28 with TRBJ1-5; TRBD1 matches at 7 bases. Germline lookup yields CDR1 MDHEN and CDR2 SYDVKM. After removal of 5 bases from V and 1 base from J, the junction contained 5 bases not matched to a gene. The CDR3 is 15 amino acids. The CDR3 coding sequence is TGTGCCAGCAGTGATGGGGGACAGAGCAATCAGCCCCAGCATTTT. Translating gives CASSDGGQSNQPQHF. Complete variable domain (other parts from reference TRBV28 and TRBJ1-5): DVKVTQSSRYLVKRTGEKVFLECVQDMDHENMFWYRQDPGLGLRLIYFSYDVKMKEKGDIPEGYSVSREKKERFSLILESASTNQTSMYLCASSDGGQSNQPQHFGDGTRLSIL.

The V call is TRBV7-9, the J call TRBJ2-4; D is undetermined. The ends were cut back, 5 bases at V and 13 bases at J, with 27 bases in the middle. This CDR3 has 16 amino acids. CDR1 and CDR2 (germline): SEHNR, FQNEAQ (reference sequence). The CDR3 nucleotides read TGTGCCAGCAGCACTCCTAACCTCTTTCCTACGACTGAGCAGTACTTC. As protein: CASSTPNLFPTTEQYF.

Only a few counts were recorded for this clonotype. This chain uses TRBV18 with TRBJ2-7; TRBD1 agrees at 7 bases. V was pared by 8 bases and J by 4 bases, with 8 bases of the junction left unmatched. This CDR3 contains 13 residues. Germline V gives CDR1 KGHSH, CDR2 LQKENI. DNA for the CDR3: TGTGCCAGCGCGTACGGGACAGCTTACGAGCAGTACTTC. Translated: CASAYGTAYEQYF.

This chain links TRBV5-1 with TRBJ2-1; D might be TRBD1 (5 bases). V was cut by 0 bases and J by 2 bases, with 9 bases left in between. CDR1 SGHRS and CDR2 YFSETQ come from the germline V gene. The CDR3 runs 15 residues. CDR3 nucleotide sequence: TGCGCCAGCAGCTTGGCGGCGGACACCTACAATGAGCAGTTCTTC. Amino acid sequence: CASSLAADTYNEQFF.

Worth noting for this clonotype: One end of the junction is discordant with germline, which a read error may explain. The CDR3 loop reads CASTSTAYGYIF. The CDR3 DNA reads TGTGCCAGCACCTCGACAGCCTATGGCTACATCTTC. V and J are TRBV6-6 and TRBJ1-2; a weak D match, TRBD1 (5 bases). The CDR3 sequence is 12 residues long. The germline CDR1 and CDR2 sequences are MNHNY and SVGAGI (reference sequence).

The chain is built from TRBV7-9 and TRBJ1-2, with 8 nucleotides matching TRBD1. The CDR3 totals 15 residues. Germline V gives CDR1 SEHNR, CDR2 FQNEAQ (reference sequence). V was pared by 0 bases and J by 6 bases, with 6 bases of the junction left unmatched. As DNA, the CDR3 is TGTGCCAGCAGCTTAGCGGGGAGGACAGGGCATGGCTACACCTTC. Protein sequence: CASSLAGRTGHGYTF.

V usage is TRBV10-2 and J usage is TRBJ2-7; D gene uncertain. The germline V and J ends were trimmed by 1 base and 7 bases, with 14 bases remaining between them. This CDR3 contains 14 residues. CDR1 WSHSY and CDR2 SAAADI come from the germline V gene. For the CDR3, the DNA is TGCGCCAGCAGTGAGTTCCGCTCCGGCAATGAGCAGTACTTC. Protein product: CASSEFRSGNEQYF.

This clonotype has only a few counts. The gene calls are TRBV7-2 and TRBJ1-2, with D hard to call. The length of the CDR3 is 13 residues. The V gene's germline CDR1 is SGHTA and CDR2 FQGNSA. V shed 4 bases and J shed 5 bases, with 11 bases lying between them. Here the CDR3 DNA reads TGTGCCAGCAGCTCCACCCTTTCTTATGGCTACACCTTC. Translation: CASSSTLSYGYTF. Variable domain in full (rest from reference TRBV7-2 and TRBJ1-2): GAGVSQSPSNKVTEKGKDVELRCDPISGHTALYWYRQSLGQGLEFLIYFQGNSAPDKSGLPSDRFSAERTGGSVSTLTIQRTQQEDSAVYLCASSSTLSYGYTFGSGTRLTVV.

The J gene is TRBJ2-3, the V gene TRBV12-3 or TRBV12-4; no clear D gene. This CDR3 has 13 amino acids. Trimming cost V 7 bases and J 0 bases, with 8 bases left between them. The CDR3 region is CASTTRSTDTQYF. The CDR3, as DNA: TGTGCCAGCACCACACGCAGCACAGATACGCAGTATTTT.

This clonotype was counted only a few times. CDR3 residues: CASSLSPLGGGQETQYF. DNA for the CDR3: TGTGCCAGCAGCTTATCCCCCCTCGGGGGGGGACAAGAGACCCAGTACTTC. The chain is built from TRBV11-2 and TRBJ2-5; 8 bases agree with TRBD2. From germline, CDR1 is SGHAT and CDR2 FQNNGV. V was pared by 2 bases and J by 2 bases, with 10 bases of the junction left unmatched. The CDR3 has 17 residues.

This clonotype has ten or more counts. CDR3: CSVPTGGCGYTF. The CDR3 DNA reads as TGCAGCGTACCTACAGGGGGCTGTGGCTACACCTTC. The chain links TRBV29-1 to TRBJ1-2; 9 bases are a match to TRBD1. Trimming removed 6 bases from V and 7 bases from J; junction bases left unmatched: 6. The germline gives CDR1 SQVTM, CDR2 ANQGSEA. This CDR3 is built from 12 residues.

This rearrangement joins TRBV20-1 to TRBJ2-1; 8 nucleotides match TRBD2. V lost 4 bases and J lost 4; bases outside the gene matches: 9. Germline CDR1 reads DFQATT; CDR2 reads SNEGSKA (reference sequence). The CDR3 is made up of 15 amino acids. CDR3 sequence: CSATYSSGQYNEQFF. The DNA for the CDR3 is TGCAGTGCTACCTACTCTAGCGGGCAGTACAATGAGCAGTTCTTC.

The chain uses TRBV29-1 and TRBJ2-6; no reliable D call. The V gene's germline CDR1 is SQVTM and CDR2 ANQGSEA. This CDR3 has 14 amino acids. CDR3 protein: CSASFLSGANVLTF. The CDR3 nucleotides read TGCAGTGCGTCTTTCCTCTCTGGGGCCAACGTCCTGACTTTC.

The chain couples TRBV2 to TRBJ2-7, with 8 bases that match TRBD2. The germline gives CDR1 SNHLY, CDR2 FYNNEI. The CDR3 loop spans 15 amino acids. The junction had 10 bases not matched to a gene; V was cut back by 6 bases and J by 3 bases. The CDR3 DNA reads as TGTGCCAGCAGGGAAAACCGGGGGGGAGGCTACGAGCAGTACTTC. Amino acid sequence: CASRENRGGGYEQYF.

This chain uses TRBV20-1 with TRBJ1-6, with no clear D. Looked up from germline, CDR1 is DFQATT and CDR2 is SNEGSKA (reference sequence). Trimming stripped 0 bases from V and 10 bases from J, with 19 bases between. The CDR3 covers 16 residues. CDR3 amino acids: CSARDLRPISGSPLHF. The CDR3 DNA reads as TGCAGTGCTAGAGATCTGAGACCCATCAGTGGGTCACCCCTCCACTTT.

This clonotype came up a few times. The chain links TRBV15 to TRBJ2-1; 10 nucleotides line up with TRBD2. Germline V gene sequence: CDR1 LNHNV, CDR2 YYDKDF (reference sequence). V shed 8 bases, J shed 7 bases, and the junction held 8 bases outside the gene matches. The CDR3 totals 14 residues. Here the CDR3 reads CATGTGTSVNEQFF. The CDR3 DNA reads as TGTGCCACCGGGACCGGGACTAGCGTAAATGAGCAGTTCTTC. Looking up the rest from reference TRBV15 and TRBJ2-1 gives the full variable domain: DAMVIQNPRYQVTQFGKPVTLSCSQTLNHNVMYWYQQKSSQAPKLLFHYYDKDFNNEADTPDNFQSRRPNTSFCFLDIRSPGLGDTAMYLCATGTGTSVNEQFFGPGTRLTVL.

This clonotype was counted a few times. This chain uses TRBV5-1 with TRBJ2-1; 7 bases line up with TRBD2. The junction had 5 bases not matched to a gene; V was cut back by 1 base and J by 4 bases. Germline CDR1 SGHRS, CDR2 YFSETQ. The CDR3 loop spans 15 amino acids. CDR3 DNA: TGCGCCAGCAGCTTGACGGGGGAGGGGTACAATGAGCAGTTCTTC. This encodes CASSLTGEGYNEQFF.

This clonotype has more than one count but fewer than ten. The chain is built from TRBV20-1 and TRBJ1-1; D is possibly TRBD1 (6 bases). Trimming removed 2 bases from V and 0 bases from J, with 13 bases in between. Per the germline V gene, CDR1 is DFQATT and CDR2 is SNEGSKA (reference sequence). The CDR3 covers 15 residues. CDR3 nucleotides: TGCAGTGCTAGACGGGGGGGCCGGGTGAACACTGAAGCTTTCTTT. This encodes CSARRGGRVNTEAFF.

In its sample, this clonotype was seen many times. This sequence joins TRBV28 and TRBJ2-5; TRBD1 might be the D (5 bases). Trimming cost V 6 bases and J 11 bases, with 16 bases left between them. The CDR3 extends over 12 amino acids. CDR1 is MDHEN, CDR2 SYDVKM, per germline. CDR3 coding DNA: TGTGCCAGCAGCCAGGGTTTTTTCGGACAGTACTTC. Amino acid sequence: CASSQGFFGQYF.

The chain has TRBV15 and TRBJ1-6; 10 bases are shared with TRBD1. Per the germline V gene, CDR1 is LNHNV and CDR2 is YYDKDF (reference sequence). The CDR3 is made up of 15 amino acids. V lost 5 bases and J lost 7; bases outside the gene matches: 5. CDR3 region: CATSAGTGENSPLHF. CDR3 nucleotides: TGTGCCACCAGCGCCGGGACAGGGGAGAATTCACCCCTCCACTTT.